This entry is about one T cell receptor (beta chain). Its antigen specificity is not known. Per-base qualities were not stored, and no clone one base away is much larger. The data originate from a study of control samples from healthy donors and cancer patients (TCRdb year 2020). Library prep was done by the immunoSEQ multiplex PCR assay. The clones in this table, taken by TCRdb from immuneACCESS, are in-frame only. Not every clone is retained; where verified, under half of the shortfall comes from an unresolved V gene, and the cause of the rest is unknown. The table for this sample lists about 160,000 clones; under 95% of them were counted only once. More than 4.5% of the sample is in the top ten clones. The TCR sequence derives from a man aged 18 to 29 in good health. Sequencing used blood.

In nucleotides, the sequence is TGCAGCGTGGTAGGATCCGACGGGGTCTACGAGCAGTACTTC. It is translated as CSVVGSDGVYEQYF. The rearranged segments are TRBV29-1 and TRBJ2-7; possibly the D gene is TRBD2, per 5 matching bases. Measured from the cysteine to the phenylalanine, the CDR3 is 14 residues long. Solely the CDR3 DNA is kept, with 42 bases framed from the first base. Cut back by 6 bases and 3 bases, the V and J ends lie 18 bases apart. CDR1 and CDR2, looked up from the germline V gene, are SQVTM and ANQGSEA.